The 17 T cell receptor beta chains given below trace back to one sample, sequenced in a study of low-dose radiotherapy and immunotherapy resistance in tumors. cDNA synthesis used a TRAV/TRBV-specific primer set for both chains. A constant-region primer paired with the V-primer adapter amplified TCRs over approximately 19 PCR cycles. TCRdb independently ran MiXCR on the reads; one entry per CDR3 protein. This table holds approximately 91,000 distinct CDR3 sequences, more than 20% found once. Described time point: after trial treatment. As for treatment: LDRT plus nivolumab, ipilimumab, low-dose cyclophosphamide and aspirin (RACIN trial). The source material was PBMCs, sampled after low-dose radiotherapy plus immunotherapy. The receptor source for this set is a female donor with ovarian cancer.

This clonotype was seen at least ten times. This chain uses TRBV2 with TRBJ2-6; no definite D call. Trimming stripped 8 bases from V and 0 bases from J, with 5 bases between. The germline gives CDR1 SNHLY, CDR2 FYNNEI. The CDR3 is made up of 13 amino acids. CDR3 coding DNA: TGTGCCAGCGGCCCCTCTGGGGCCAACGTCCTGACTTTC. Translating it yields CASGPSGANVLTF.

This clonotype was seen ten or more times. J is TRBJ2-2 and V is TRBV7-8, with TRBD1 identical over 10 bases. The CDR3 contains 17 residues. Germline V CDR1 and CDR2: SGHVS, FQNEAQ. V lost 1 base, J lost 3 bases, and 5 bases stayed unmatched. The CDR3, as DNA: TGTGCCAGCAGCTTAGGAGACAGGGGGCGATACACCGGGGAGCTGTTTTTT. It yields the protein CASSLGDRGRYTGELFF.

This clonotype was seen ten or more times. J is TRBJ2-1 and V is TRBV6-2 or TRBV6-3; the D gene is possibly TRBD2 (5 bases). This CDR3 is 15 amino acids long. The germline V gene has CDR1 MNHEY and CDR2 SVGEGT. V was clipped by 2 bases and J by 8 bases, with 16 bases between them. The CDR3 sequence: CASSYVKVGADEQFF. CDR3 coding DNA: TGTGCCAGCAGTTACGTCAAGGTGGGAGCGGATGAGCAGTTCTTC.

The DNA of the CDR3 is TGCGCCAGCAGCTACGGACAGGGTGGCCAGTACTTC. It yields the protein CASSYGQGGQYF. The chain carries TRBV5-1 and TRBJ2-5, with 8 bases that match TRBD1. The V segment lost 3 bases and the J segment 10 bases; nucleotides outside the gene matches: 5. Looked up from germline, CDR1 is SGHRS and CDR2 is YFSETQ. The CDR3 totals 12 residues.

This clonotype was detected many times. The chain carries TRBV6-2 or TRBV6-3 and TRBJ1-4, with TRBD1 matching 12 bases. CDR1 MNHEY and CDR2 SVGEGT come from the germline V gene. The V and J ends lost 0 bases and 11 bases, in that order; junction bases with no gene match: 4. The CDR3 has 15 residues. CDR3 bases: TGTGCCAGCAGTTACTCGGGACAGGGGGCGCGGAAACTGTTTTTT. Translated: CASSYSGQGARKLFF.

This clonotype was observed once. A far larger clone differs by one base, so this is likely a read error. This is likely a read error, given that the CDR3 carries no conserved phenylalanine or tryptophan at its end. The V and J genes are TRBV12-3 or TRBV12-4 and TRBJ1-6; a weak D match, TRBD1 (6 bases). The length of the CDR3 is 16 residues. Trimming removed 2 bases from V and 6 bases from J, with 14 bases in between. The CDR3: CASSLSGATPNSPLHS. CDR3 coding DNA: TGTGCCAGCAGTTTATCAGGGGCCACCCCTAATTCACCCCTCCACTCT.

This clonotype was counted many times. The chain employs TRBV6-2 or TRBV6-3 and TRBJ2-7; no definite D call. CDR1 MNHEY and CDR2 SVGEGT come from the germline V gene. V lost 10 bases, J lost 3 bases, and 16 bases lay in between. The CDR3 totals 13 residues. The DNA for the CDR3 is TGTGCCACAACACCAGCGTGGGACTACGAGCAGTACTTC. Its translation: CATTPAWDYEQYF.

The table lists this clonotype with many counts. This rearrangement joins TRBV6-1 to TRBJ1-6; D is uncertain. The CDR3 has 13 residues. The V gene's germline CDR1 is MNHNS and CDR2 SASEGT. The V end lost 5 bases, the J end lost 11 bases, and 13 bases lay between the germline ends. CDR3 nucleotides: TGTGCCAGCAGTAACGAACTTCGGACACCCCTCCACTTT. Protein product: CASSNELRTPLHF.

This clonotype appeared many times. The DNA of the CDR3 is TGTGCCAGCAGTTTCAGACTGGGAGAACCTCAAGAGACCCAGTACTTC. Residues: CASSFRLGEPQETQYF. The rearrangement uses TRBV6-2 or TRBV6-3 and TRBJ2-5; D is possibly TRBD2 (5 bases). This CDR3 region has 16 residues. Germline V CDR1 and CDR2: MNHEY, SVGEGT. V was pared by 4 bases and J by 2 bases, with 17 bases between.

The chain's CDR3 is CASSLLAGGPNEQYF. The CDR3 DNA follows: TGCGCCAGCAGCTTGCTGGCGGGAGGGCCTAATGAGCAGTACTTC. The chain couples TRBV5-1 to TRBJ2-4; TRBD2 agrees at 9 bases. There are 15 residues in the CDR3. Germline lookup yields CDR1 SGHRS and CDR2 YFSETQ. The V gene end was trimmed by 1 base and the J gene end by 13 bases; junction bases not matched to a gene: 12.

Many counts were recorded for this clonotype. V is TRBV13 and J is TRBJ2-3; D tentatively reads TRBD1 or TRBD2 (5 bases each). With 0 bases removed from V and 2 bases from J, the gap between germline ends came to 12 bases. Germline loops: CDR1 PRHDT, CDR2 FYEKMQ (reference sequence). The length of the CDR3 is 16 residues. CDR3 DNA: TGTGCCAGCAGCTTAGGCCGGGGCGCCTCCACAGATACGCAGTATTTT. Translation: CASSLGRGASTDTQYF.

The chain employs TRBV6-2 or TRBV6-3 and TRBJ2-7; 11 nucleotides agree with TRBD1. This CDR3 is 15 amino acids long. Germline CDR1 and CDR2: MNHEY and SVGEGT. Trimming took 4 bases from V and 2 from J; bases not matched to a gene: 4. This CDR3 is CASSFAGQGAYEQYF. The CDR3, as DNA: TGTGCCAGCAGTTTCGCGGGACAGGGGGCCTACGAGCAGTACTTC.

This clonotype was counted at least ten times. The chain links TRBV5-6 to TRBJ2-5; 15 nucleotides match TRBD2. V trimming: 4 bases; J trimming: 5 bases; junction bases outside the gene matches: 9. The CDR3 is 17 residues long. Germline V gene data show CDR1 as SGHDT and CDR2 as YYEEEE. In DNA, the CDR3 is TGTGCCAGCAGCCCACGGACTAGCGGGGGGGAGGGCGAGACCCAGTACTTC. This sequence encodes CASSPRTSGGEGETQYF. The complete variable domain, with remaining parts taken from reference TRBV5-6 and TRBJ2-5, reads DAGVTQSPTHLIKTRGQQVTLRCSPKSGHDTVSWYQQALGQGPQFIFQYYEEEERQRGNFPDRFSGHQFPNYSSELNVNALLLGDSALYLCASSPRTSGGEGETQYFGPGTRLLVL.

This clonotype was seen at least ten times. The CDR3 coding sequence is TGTGCCAGCAGTGAATATAGGACTGCCGACGGGGGCGAGCAGTACTTC. It encodes CASSEYRTADGGEQYF. The chain carries TRBV2 and TRBJ2-7; possibly TRBD2 for D (6 bases). This CDR3 has 16 amino acids. The V gene lost 2 bases and the J gene lost 6 bases, with 20 bases spanning the gap. Germline CDR1 reads SNHLY; CDR2 reads FYNNEI.

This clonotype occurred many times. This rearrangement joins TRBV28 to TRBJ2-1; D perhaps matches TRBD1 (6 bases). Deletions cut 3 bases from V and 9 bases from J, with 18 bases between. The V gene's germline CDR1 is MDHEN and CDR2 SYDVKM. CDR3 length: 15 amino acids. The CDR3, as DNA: TGTGCCAGCAGTTTGAGTTGGGGGCGCCCCGGTGAGCAGTTCTTC. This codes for CASSLSWGRPGEQFF.

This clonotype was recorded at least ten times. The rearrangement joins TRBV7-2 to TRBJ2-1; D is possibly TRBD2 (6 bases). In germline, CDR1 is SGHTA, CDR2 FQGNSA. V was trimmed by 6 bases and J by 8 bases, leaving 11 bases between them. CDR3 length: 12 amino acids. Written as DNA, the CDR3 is TGTGCCAGCAGGTTACTAGCTGATGAGCAGTTCTTC. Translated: CASRLLADEQFF. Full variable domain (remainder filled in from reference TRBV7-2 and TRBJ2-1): GAGVSQSPSNKVTEKGKDVELRCDPISGHTALYWYRQSLGQGLEFLIYFQGNSAPDKSGLPSDRFSAERTGGSVSTLTIQRTQQEDSAVYLCASRLLADEQFFGPGTRLTVL.

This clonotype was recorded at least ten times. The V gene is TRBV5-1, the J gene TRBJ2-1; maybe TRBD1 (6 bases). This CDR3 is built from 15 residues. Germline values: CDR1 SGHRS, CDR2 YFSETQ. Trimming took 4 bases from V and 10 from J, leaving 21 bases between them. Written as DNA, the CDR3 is TGCGCCAGCAGCCTAAAACCGGGACAATCGGTGGAGCAGTTCTTC. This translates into CASSLKPGQSVEQFF.